A single sample gave rise to the 18 T cell receptor beta chains below, sequenced in a study of T cell responses to AZD1222 COVID-19 vaccine. The method was immunoSEQ multiplex PCR; TCRdb's version includes in-frame clones alone and lacks a portion of them. The repertoire has approximately 46,000 clones, roughly 90% of them found once; the top ten carry around 1.1%. The material sequenced was peripheral blood, taken 28 days after the second AZD1222 dose. These receptors were taken from an adult who received the AZD1222 COVID-19 vaccine.

There are a few counts of this clone. CDR3 region: CASSRRGSEAFF. For the CDR3, the DNA is TGCGCCAGCAGCCGCAGGGGGTCTGAAGCTTTCTTT. This rearrangement joins TRBV4-1 to TRBJ1-1, with 7 bases lining up with TRBD1. V was pared by 4 bases and J by 6 bases, with 2 bases of the junction left unmatched. CDR1 MGHRA and CDR2 YSYEKL come from the germline V gene. CDR3 length: 12 residues.

This clone appeared once. The chain carries TRBV4-2 and TRBJ2-7, with TRBD2 identical over 10 bases. CDR3 size: 17 residues. The trim removed 4 bases at V and 4 bases at J, leaving 13 bases unmatched. CDR1 and CDR2 (germline): LGHNA, YNFKEQ. As DNA, the CDR3 is TGTGCCAGCAGCCTTGGGGAGCTAGCGGGAGATCTATACGAGCAGTACTTC. Protein product: CASSLGELAGDLYEQYF.

J is TRBJ2-3 and V is TRBV18; TRBD1 matches 7 bases. The CDR3 loop spans 17 amino acids. V lost 3 bases and J lost 1; bases outside the gene matches: 10. Per the germline V gene, CDR1 is KGHSH and CDR2 is LQKENI. CDR3: CASSPNQQGLGTDTQYF. The DNA of the CDR3 is TGTGCCAGCTCACCGAATCAACAGGGGTTGGGCACAGATACGCAGTATTTT. The full variable domain, completed using reference TRBV18 and TRBJ2-3, is NAGVMQNPRHLVRRRGQEARLRCSPMKGHSHVYWYRQLPEEGLKFMVYLQKENIIDESGMPKERFSAEFPKEGPSILRIQQVVRGDSAAYFCASSPNQQGLGTDTQYFGPGTRLTVL.

The chain links TRBV4-1 to TRBJ2-7; 10 nucleotides agree with TRBD1. V shed 5 bases, J shed 5 bases, and the junction held 6 bases outside the gene matches. This CDR3 comprises 14 residues. CDR1 is MGHRA, CDR2 YSYEKL, per germline. CDR3 in DNA: TGCGCCAGCAGCTATCCCGGGACAGGGGACGAGCAGTACTTC. Translation gives CASSYPGTGDEQYF.

The rearrangement uses TRBV6-4 and TRBJ1-1, with D hard to call. The CDR3 is made up of 13 amino acids. Trimming stripped 2 bases from V and 0 bases from J, with 4 bases between. Germline V gene data show CDR1 as MRHNA and CDR2 as SNTAGT. CDR3 DNA: TGTGCCAGCAGTGACGAGCTGAACACTGAAGCTTTCTTT. It is translated as CASSDELNTEAFF.

The V call is TRBV5-6, the J call TRBJ2-7; 7 bases match TRBD1. After removal of 4 bases from V and 4 bases from J, the junction contained 17 bases not matched to a gene. Germline CDR1 is SGHDT and CDR2 is YYEEEE. The CDR3 has 17 residues. The CDR3 DNA follows: TGTGCCAGCAGCACCGGGACAGAGACCTGGAATCGATACGAGCAGTACTTC. Translating it yields CASSTGTETWNRYEQYF. The entire variable domain, with the rest obtained from reference TRBV5-6 and TRBJ2-7, is as follows: DAGVTQSPTHLIKTRGQQVTLRCSPKSGHDTVSWYQQALGQGPQFIFQYYEEEERQRGNFPDRFSGHQFPNYSSELNVNALLLGDSALYLCASSTGTETWNRYEQYFGPGTRLTVT.

This clone was seen only a few times. The J gene is TRBJ1-3, the V gene TRBV5-1; 7 bases are shared with TRBD1. J was trimmed by 3 bases and V by 1 base; bases with no gene match: 7. Germline-derived CDR1 and CDR2 are SGHRS and YFSETQ. This CDR3 region has 16 residues. CDR3 amino acids: CASSLPIQGVGNTIYF. In DNA, the CDR3 is TGCGCCAGCAGCTTGCCTATCCAGGGGGTTGGAAACACCATATATTTT.

This clone has only a few counts. The CDR3 DNA reads as TGTGCCAGCAGCCCCTTGAGCTCCTACAATGAGCAGTTCTTC. It encodes CASSPLSSYNEQFF. This rearrangement joins TRBV5-5 to TRBJ2-1; D unresolved. This CDR3 is built from 14 residues. Germline V CDR1 and CDR2: SGHKS, YYEKEE (reference sequence). Trimming took off 4 bases at V and 0 bases at J, with 8 bases between the two ends.

The V call is TRBV2, the J call TRBJ2-1, with 8 bases identical to TRBD1. The CDR3 has 15 residues. Germline CDR1 SNHLY, CDR2 FYNNEI. The junction had 11 bases not matched to a gene; V was cut back by 7 bases and J by 6 bases. DNA for the CDR3: TGTGCCAGCAAAGCCGAAGGACAGGGAATCAATGAGCAGTTCTTC. It is translated as CASKAEGQGINEQFF.

The V and J genes are TRBV3-1 (or the pseudogene TRBV3-2) and TRBJ1-1; D gene ambiguous. With 4 bases removed from V and 1 base from J, the gap between germline ends came to 4 bases. Germline lookup yields CDR1 LGHDT and CDR2 YNNKEL (reference sequence). This CDR3 spans 12 amino acids. CDR3 in DNA: TGTGCCAGCAGCCTGGGGAACACTGAAGCTTTCTTT. It codes for CASSLGNTEAFF.

This chain uses TRBV6-1 with TRBJ2-3; the D is unclear. Germline V gene lookup returns CDR1 MNHNS and CDR2 SASEGT. CDR3 length: 15 amino acids. Trimming pared 2 bases from V and 2 bases from J, leaving 11 bases between. This CDR3 reads CASSESYSYTDTQYF. The DNA for the CDR3 is TGTGCCAGCAGTGAATCATACAGTTACACAGATACGCAGTATTTT.

V and J are TRBV6-2 or TRBV6-3 and TRBJ2-1; 9 bases align to TRBD2. Germline CDR1 is MNHEY and CDR2 is SVGEGT. With V trimmed by 5 bases and J by 13 bases, 3 bases remained unmatched. The CDR3 contains 11 residues. In DNA, the CDR3 is TGTGCCAGCAGTCGCGGGAGGGCCCAGTTCTTC. Translating it yields CASSRGRAQFF.

This clone occurred a few times. The chain has TRBV7-8 and TRBJ2-7; 7 nucleotides align to TRBD2. The V gene's germline CDR1 is SGHVS and CDR2 FQNEAQ. The CDR3 has 15 residues. The V and J ends lost 1 base and 0 bases, in that order; junction bases with no gene match: 3. Here the CDR3 reads CASSLEGGSSYEQYF. For the CDR3, the DNA is TGTGCCAGCAGCTTAGAGGGCGGGAGCTCCTACGAGCAGTACTTC.

This chain connects TRBV5-1 to TRBJ1-3, with TRBD1 as a possible D gene (5 bases). CDR3 length: 15 residues. Trimming cost V 2 bases and J 0 bases, with 9 bases left between them. In germline, CDR1 is SGHRS, CDR2 YFSETQ. In nucleotides, the CDR3 is TGCGCCAGCAGCTTTACGGGACTCTCTGGAAACACCATATATTTT. It is translated as CASSFTGLSGNTIYF.

This clone was found a few times. This chain links TRBV18 with TRBJ2-6, with 14 bases identical to TRBD2. The CDR3 is 19 residues long. Trimming took 2 bases from V and 1 from J; bases not matched to a gene: 4. The germline CDR1 and CDR2 sequences are KGHSH and LQKENI. CDR3 sequence: CASSPETSGRGSGANVLTF. CDR3 coding DNA: TGTGCCAGCTCACCAGAGACTAGCGGGAGGGGGTCTGGGGCCAACGTCCTGACTTTC.

This clone was observed a few times. The chain combines TRBV7-9 with TRBJ2-1; TRBD2 matches 10 bases. V lost 0 bases to trimming and J lost 2 bases; unmatched junction nucleotides: 10. The CDR3 runs 19 residues. In germline, CDR1 is SEHNR, CDR2 FQNEAQ (reference sequence). CDR3 region: CASSLANLAGEVPYNEQFF. The CDR3 DNA follows: TGTGCCAGCAGCTTAGCCAACCTAGCGGGAGAGGTTCCCTACAATGAGCAGTTCTTC.

J is TRBJ1-2 and V is TRBV2, with D unclear. Germline CDR1 reads SNHLY; CDR2 reads FYNNEI. V was cut by 7 bases and J by 2 bases, with 17 bases left in between. CDR3 length equals 15 residues. The CDR3 DNA is TGTGCCAGCAAGTGGAATACTGATCTCAACTATGGCTACACCTTC. It is translated as CASKWNTDLNYGYTF.

The chain joins TRBV25-1 to TRBJ2-1; 10 bases align to TRBD2. J gave up 9 bases and V 3 bases, and 5 bases lay outside the gene matches. The germline CDR1 and CDR2 sequences are MGHDK and SYGVNS. The CDR3 loop spans 14 amino acids. The CDR3 spells CASSESSGRSEQFF. The CDR3 nucleotides read TGTGCCAGCAGTGAGTCTAGCGGGAGAAGTGAGCAGTTCTTC.